This TCR beta chain originates from a study of blood T cell dynamics during melanoma immunotherapy (dated by TCRdb to about 2020). Background on the whole study: All patients had metastatic melanoma and were given first-line pembrolizumab or nivolumab plus ipilimumab as standard of care in the United Kingdom. To find early correlates of response, the study profiled the peripheral T cell receptor repertoires of patients with metastatic melanoma both before and after one cycle of checkpoint inhibitor therapy. The training cohort was made up of consecutive patients, while a further independent group of patients from the same centre was pooled to form an external validation set. General study outcomes and caveats: Whether the T cell clones behind the repertoire changes were melanoma-specific or instead reflected general immune activation was something the study could not determine. The relatively small sample size was acknowledged as potentially limiting generalization of the results. Of the sorted CD8+ subsets, TIE cells had both the greatest clonality and the greatest similarity to cfDNA CDR3 sequences, which suggests active turnover converging on dominant clones.

In regard to this clone: No antigen is known for it. Qualities for individual bases were not recorded, and no much larger clone is one base off.

The label giving this sample's time point can be read as: pre-treatment baseline. Blood samples were taken before treatment (T0) and at week 3 (W3), following the first cycle of checkpoint blockade. Except for two patients with rapid clinical progression, response was assessed 12 weeks after the first infusion by RECIST 1.1; disease control meant complete response, partial response or stable disease. Any patient who had received prior systemic cancer treatment, was on concomitant immunosuppressant therapy or had synchronous other active malignancies was excluded. In six patients, three with progression and three with disease control, sorted CD8+ memory and naive T cell subsets were sequenced at T0 and W3. PBMC were isolated from blood with Lymphoprep and SepMate tubes, followed by red cell lysis. QIAamp DNA Blood Mini kits were used to extract DNA from PBMC and from sorted T cell subsets. CD8+ T cell subsets were sorted live on a FACSAria III cytometer and then frozen prior to DNA extraction. Fresh PBMC for flow cytometry were kept at 4 degrees C in PBS containing approximately 1.9% fetal bovine serum and were analyzed within 25 hours.

Relative to germline, V is 8 bases shorter and J is 1 base shorter, with 15 bases between their ends. The CDR3 measures 14 amino acids from cysteine to phenylalanine. Solely the CDR3 DNA is kept, with 42 bases framed from the first base. According to the germline V gene, CDR1 reads SNHLY and CDR2 reads FYNNEI. The entire DNA extracted from each sorted CD8+ T cell subset was loaded into the assay. TCR beta CDR3 sequences were amplified from genomic DNA using the immunoSEQ TCRb Assay kit according to manufacturer instructions. The KAPA Library Quantification Kit for Illumina platforms was used to quantify pooled libraries by qPCR. Pooled libraries were clustered at about 0.6-1.2 pM and sequenced on an Illumina NextSeq 500. Per the authors' processing: The TCR data were analyzed using immunoSEQ ANALYZER and the R LymphoSeq package. A rearrangement efficiency score was calculated as productive divided by the sum of productive and non-productive CDR3 sequences. Clonality was measured with the Gini coefficient and diversity with the Renyi index at alpha=1, and both measures were compared pairwise between timepoints within each patient. Clonal relatedness, based on an edit distance of 3, and repertoire similarity, based on the Bhattacharyya coefficient, were both computed in LymphoSeq. Linear discriminant analysis on week-3 changes in clonality and diversity was built with the R MASS and caret packages to classify response. As stored in TCRdb, this immuneACCESS dataset retains in-frame rearrangements with V and J assigned. A fraction of the clones does not appear; measured against another copy, unresolved V genes explain less than half of the discrepancy, and the remainder lacks a known reason. Clone size and the V and J calls come from that table; the DNA yielded D and trimming. Counted in this sample were around 13,000 clones; just over 90% of them appeared once. 0.18% of the sample is held by the ten biggest clonotypes.

The sequence joins TRBV2 to TRBJ2-7; TRBD1 is perhaps the D gene, given 6 matching bases. This TCR was recovered from a human donor with melanoma. Source: effector memory CD8+ T cells from blood, taken from a patient treated with checkpoint blockade. The CDR3 is CASGGGGASYEQYF. The DNA sequence follows: TGTGCCAGCGGTGGTGGGGGCGCATCCTACGAGCAGTACTTC.